What follows is one T cell receptor (beta chain) and its context. Antigen unknown. CD45RO-CCR7+CD27+CD95- was the phenotype of naive CD8+ T cells. The data stem from a study of CXCR3-negative and CXCR3-positive naive CD8 T cells. Study as a whole: The libraries together contributed 110 million to 150 million TRB reads, each supplying about 1.5 +/- 0.3 million. Study-wide results and caveats: Hydrophobicity was higher for TRB CDR3s found in CXCR3-positive naive cells than in CXCR3-negative naive cells.

The libraries of TRB cDNA were constructed through 5' RACE using UMI labels. TCRdb reanalyzed the 5' RACE reads, giving one entry per CDR3 protein sequence and no DNA. The sample has about 150,000 distinct CDR3 sequences. This CDR3 is built from 12 residues. Germline V CDR1 and CDR2: SQVTM, ANQGSEA. V and J are TRBV29-1 and TRBJ2-1; the TCRdb call, TRBD2, lacks DNA for checking. Sequenced sample: naive CXCR3+ CD8+ T cells from blood. Subset specified: CD45RO-CCR7+CD27+CD95- naive CD8+ T cells expressing CXCR3 (TNR3+). This receptor was taken from a human donor in good health. Some clones in this sample may be carry-over from other donors' samples. CDR3 region: CSVGTNYNEQFF.